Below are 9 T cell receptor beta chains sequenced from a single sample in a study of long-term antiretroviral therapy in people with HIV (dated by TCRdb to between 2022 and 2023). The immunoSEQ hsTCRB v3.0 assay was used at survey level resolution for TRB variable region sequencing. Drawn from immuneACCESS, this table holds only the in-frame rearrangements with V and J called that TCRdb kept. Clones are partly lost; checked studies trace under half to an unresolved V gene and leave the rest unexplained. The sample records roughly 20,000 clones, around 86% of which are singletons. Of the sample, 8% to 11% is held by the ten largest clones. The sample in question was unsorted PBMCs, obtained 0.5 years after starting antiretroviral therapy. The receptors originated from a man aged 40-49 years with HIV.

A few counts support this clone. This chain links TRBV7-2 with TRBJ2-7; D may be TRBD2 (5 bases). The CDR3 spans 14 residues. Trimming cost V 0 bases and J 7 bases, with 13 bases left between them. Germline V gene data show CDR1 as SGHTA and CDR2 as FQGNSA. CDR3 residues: CASSLAAESREQYF. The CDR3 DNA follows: TGTGCCAGCAGCTTAGCAGCGGAGTCGAGAGAGCAGTACTTC.

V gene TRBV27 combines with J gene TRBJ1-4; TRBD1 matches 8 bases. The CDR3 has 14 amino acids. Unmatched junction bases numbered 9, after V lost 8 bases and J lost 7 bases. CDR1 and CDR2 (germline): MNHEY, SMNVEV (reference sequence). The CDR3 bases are TGTGCCAGCTCCGTTGGGACAGGAGGTGAAAAACTGTTTTTT. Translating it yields CASSVGTGGEKLFF.

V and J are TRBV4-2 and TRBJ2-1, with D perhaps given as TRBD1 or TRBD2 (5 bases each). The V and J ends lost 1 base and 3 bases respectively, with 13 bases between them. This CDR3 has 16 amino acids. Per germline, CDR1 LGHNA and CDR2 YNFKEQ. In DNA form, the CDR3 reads TGTGCCAGCAGCCAAGGATCCGGGACCGACTACAATGAGCAGTTCTTC. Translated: CASSQGSGTDYNEQFF.

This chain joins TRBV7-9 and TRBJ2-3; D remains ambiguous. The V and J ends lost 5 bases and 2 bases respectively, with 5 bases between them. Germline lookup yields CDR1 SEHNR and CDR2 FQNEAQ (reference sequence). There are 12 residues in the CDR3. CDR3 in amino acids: CASSPITDTQYF. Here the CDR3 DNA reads TGTGCCAGCAGCCCTATCACAGATACGCAGTATTTT.

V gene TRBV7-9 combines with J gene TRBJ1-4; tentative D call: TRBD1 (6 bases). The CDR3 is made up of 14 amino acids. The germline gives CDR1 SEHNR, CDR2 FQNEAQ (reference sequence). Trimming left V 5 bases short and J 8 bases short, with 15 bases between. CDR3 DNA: TGTGCCAGCAGCCGACAGGAGGGTCGGGAAAAACTGTTTTTT. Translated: CASSRQEGREKLFF.

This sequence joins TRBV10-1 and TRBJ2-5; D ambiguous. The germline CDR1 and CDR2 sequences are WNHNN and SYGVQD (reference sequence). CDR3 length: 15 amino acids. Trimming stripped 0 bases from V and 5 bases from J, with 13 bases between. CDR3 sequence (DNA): TGCGCCAGCAGTGAGTCGGTGCAGGACGGGGAGACCCAGTACTTC. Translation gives CASSESVQDGETQYF.

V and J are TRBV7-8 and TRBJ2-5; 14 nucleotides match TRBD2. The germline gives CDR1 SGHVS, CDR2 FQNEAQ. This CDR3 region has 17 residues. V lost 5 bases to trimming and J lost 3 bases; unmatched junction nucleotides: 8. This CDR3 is CASSHGTSGGVEETQYF. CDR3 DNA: TGTGCCAGCAGCCACGGGACTAGCGGGGGTGTCGAAGAGACCCAGTACTTC.

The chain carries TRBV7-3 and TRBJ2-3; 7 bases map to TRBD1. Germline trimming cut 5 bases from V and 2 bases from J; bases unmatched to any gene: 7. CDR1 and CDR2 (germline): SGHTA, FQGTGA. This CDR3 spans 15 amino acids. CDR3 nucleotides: TGTGCCAGCAGCACGACGGGACAGCTCACAGATACGCAGTATTTT. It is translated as CASSTTGQLTDTQYF.

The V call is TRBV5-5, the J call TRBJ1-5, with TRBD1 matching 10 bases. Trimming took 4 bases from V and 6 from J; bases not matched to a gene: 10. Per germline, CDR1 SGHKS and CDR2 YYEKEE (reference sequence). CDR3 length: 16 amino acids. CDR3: CASSPVTGGKVQPQHF. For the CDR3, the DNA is TGTGCCAGCAGCCCGGTGACAGGGGGCAAAGTTCAGCCCCAGCATTTT.